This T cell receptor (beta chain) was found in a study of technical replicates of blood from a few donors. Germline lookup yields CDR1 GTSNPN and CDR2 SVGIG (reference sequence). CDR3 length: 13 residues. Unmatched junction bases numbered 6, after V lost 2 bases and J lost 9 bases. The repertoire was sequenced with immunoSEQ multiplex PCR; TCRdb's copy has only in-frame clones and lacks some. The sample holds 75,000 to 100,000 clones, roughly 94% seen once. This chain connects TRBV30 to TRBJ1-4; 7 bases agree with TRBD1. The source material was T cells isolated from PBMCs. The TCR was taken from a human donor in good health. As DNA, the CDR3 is TGTGCCTGGAGTTCCCCGGGACAGCAAAAACTGTTTTTT. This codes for CAWSSPGQQKLFF.